This TCR beta chain was obtained from a study of shared clonotypes between healthy human individuals. The CDR3 is 16 residues long. The V segment lost 4 bases and the J segment 5 bases; nucleotides outside the gene matches: 9. The germline gives CDR1 SGHRS, CDR2 YFSETQ. This clone was counted once. A much larger clone is a single base away; this may be a read error. Other DNA sequences in the sample encode the same CDR3. All participating donors were Caucasian adults from Nashville, Tennessee. Clones were sequenced by immunoSEQ multiplex PCR, and TCRdb holds only the in-frame ones, with some missing. The sample yields some 500,000 clones, roughly three quarters seen once.

This TCR came from a woman between 40 and 55 years old in good health. Some clones in this sample may be carry-over from other donors' samples. The sample consisted of PBMCs. The V and J genes are TRBV5-1 and TRBJ2-3, with TRBD2 identical over 11 bases. This chain's CDR3 is CASSENRLAGGDTQYF. CDR3 DNA: TGCGCCAGCAGCGAGAATAGGCTAGCGGGGGGAGATACGCAGTATTTT. The whole variable domain, filled in from reference TRBV5-1 and TRBJ2-3, reads KAGVTQTPRYLIKTRGQQVTLSCSPISGHRSVSWYQQTPGQGLQFLFEYFSETQRNKGNFPGRFSGRQFSNSRSEMNVSTLELGDSALYLCASSENRLAGGDTQYFGPGTRLTVL.